The 23 T cell receptor beta chains reported below all come from one sample, sequenced in a study of T-cell memory formation after mild COVID-19. TCRdb reanalysed the 5' RACE reads using MiXCR and keeps one entry per CDR3 protein. Of about 290,000 distinct CDR3 sequences in the sample, roughly 15% were seen once. Source material: PBMCs or a T cell subset sorted from them (not recorded which). Receptor source: a man aged 18-30 years who had mild COVID-19 (a few samples of this study predate the infection). Cell type and time point are not known.

A few counts support this clonotype. DNA for the CDR3: TGCAGTGCTAGACTCACCGGGACAGGGGGCACTGAAGCTTTCTTT. It yields the protein CSARLTGTGGTEAFF. The genes are TRBV20-1 and TRBJ1-1; 11 bases line up with TRBD1. CDR3 length: 15 residues. The germline gives CDR1 DFQATT, CDR2 SNEGSKA (reference sequence). Trimming removed 2 bases from V and 4 bases from J; junction bases left unmatched: 6.

This clonotype was counted between two and nine times. The J gene is TRBJ1-2, the V gene TRBV6-5; no clear D. Germline loops: CDR1 MNHEY, CDR2 SVGAGI. V gave up 0 bases and J gave up 5 bases, with 10 bases separating them. The CDR3 has 14 residues. CDR3 sequence: CASSYSISGYGYTF. The CDR3, as DNA: TGTGCCAGCAGTTACTCGATAAGCGGGTATGGCTACACCTTC.

The chain combines TRBV5-8 with TRBJ2-5; 10 positions match TRBD1. The CDR3 contains 15 residues. Germline assignment: CDR1 SGHTS and CDR2 YDEGEE. J was trimmed by 7 bases and V by 2 bases; bases with no gene match: 8. CDR3 region: CASSLSGTGVMTQYF. Written as DNA, the CDR3 is TGTGCCAGCAGCTTATCCGGGACAGGGGTTATGACCCAGTACTTC.

The CDR3 loop is CASSLEGPKGTQYF. CDR3 coding DNA: TGTGCCAGCAGCTTAGAGGGCCCCAAGGGGACCCAGTACTTC. The rearrangement uses TRBV7-2 and TRBJ2-5; the D is unclear. Germline lookup yields CDR1 SGHTA and CDR2 FQGNSA. Trimming stripped 1 base from V and 7 bases from J, with 13 bases between. This CDR3 has 14 amino acids.

This clonotype was detected only a few times. This sequence joins TRBV5-1 and TRBJ2-7; 8 nucleotides match TRBD1. V shed 5 bases, J shed 2 bases, and the junction held 9 bases outside the gene matches. The CDR3 runs 15 residues. Germline-derived CDR1 and CDR2 are SGHRS and YFSETQ. Here the CDR3 reads CASRGAGTGTYEQYF. Written as DNA, the CDR3 is TGCGCCAGCAGGGGGGCCGGGACAGGAACCTACGAGCAGTACTTC.

The CDR3 DNA follows: TGTGCCAGCAGCAAGGGGCCAGGAGGTACAGATACGCAGTATTTT. It encodes CASSKGPGGTDTQYF. J is TRBJ2-3 and V is TRBV14, with D perhaps given as TRBD1 or TRBD2 (5 bases each). The CDR3 contains 15 residues. The germline V gene has CDR1 SGHDN and CDR2 FVKESK. V was shortened by 5 bases and J by 3 bases, with 15 bases between the two germline ends.

This clonotype was recorded at least ten times. For the CDR3, the DNA is TGTGCCAGCAGCTTAGAGGCAGGGGCAGGCACTGAAGCTTTCTTT. Translating it yields CASSLEAGAGTEAFF. The chain joins TRBV7-2 to TRBJ1-1, with D possibly being TRBD1 (6 bases). Germline lookup yields CDR1 SGHTA and CDR2 FQGNSA. The CDR3 runs to 15 residues. V was clipped by 1 base and J by 4 bases, with 13 bases between them. Drawing the rest from reference TRBV7-2 and TRBJ1-1, the complete variable domain is GAGVSQSPSNKVTEKGKDVELRCDPISGHTALYWYRQSLGQGLEFLIYFQGNSAPDKSGLPSDRFSAERTGGSVSTLTIQRTQQEDSAVYLCASSLEAGAGTEAFFGQGTRLTVV.

This clonotype has just a few counts. V gene TRBV6-6 combines with J gene TRBJ1-5, with TRBD1 matching 12 bases. The CDR3 totals 15 residues. Looked up from germline, CDR1 is MNHNY and CDR2 is SVGAGI (reference sequence). V dropped 6 bases and J dropped 7; count of bases not matched to a gene: 7. The CDR3 reads CASSFTGTGGQPQHF. The CDR3 DNA sequence: TGTGCCAGCAGCTTTACCGGGACAGGGGGCCAGCCCCAGCATTTT.

This clonotype turned up a few times. V usage is TRBV5-1 and J usage is TRBJ2-2, with D perhaps TRBD2 (6 bases). V was trimmed by 4 bases and J by 5 bases, leaving 18 bases between them. The CDR3 is made up of 16 amino acids. Germline values: CDR1 SGHRS, CDR2 YFSETQ. CDR3 sequence reads: CASSPLGGFGTGELFF. Written as DNA, the CDR3 is TGCGCCAGCAGCCCCCTCGGAGGGTTTGGGACCGGGGAGCTGTTTTTT.

This clonotype was picked up a small number of times. This chain links TRBV3-1 with TRBJ2-1; D not resolved. There are 11 residues in the CDR3. Germline V gives CDR1 LGHDT, CDR2 YNNKEL (reference sequence). V lost 8 bases and J 6 bases, leaving 8 bases between the germline ends. CDR3 in amino acids: CASGSFNEQFF. The CDR3 bases are TGTGCCAGCGGCTCGTTCAATGAGCAGTTCTTC.

This clonotype was recorded a few times. The chain uses TRBV5-6 and TRBJ2-3; tentative D call: TRBD2 (7 bases). Per germline, CDR1 SGHDT and CDR2 YYEEEE. Trimming took 4 bases from V and 4 from J, leaving 16 bases between them. There are 15 residues in the CDR3. The CDR3 sequence is CASSRVGGGADTQYF. In DNA form, the CDR3 reads TGTGCCAGCAGCCGGGTAGGGGGGGGCGCAGATACGCAGTATTTT.

This chain connects TRBV20-1 to TRBJ1-2; D is undetermined. Germline assignment: CDR1 DFQATT and CDR2 SNEGSKA (reference sequence). Trimming took 3 bases from V and 0 from J, leaving 8 bases between them. The CDR3 runs to 13 residues. CDR3 sequence (DNA): TGCAGTGCTAGTAACGGAACTAACTATGGCTACACCTTC. Translated, it gives CSASNGTNYGYTF.

This clonotype occurred a few times. The chain recombines TRBV4-2 with TRBJ1-3; TRBD1 might be the D (5 bases). This CDR3 has 15 amino acids. Trimming removed 5 bases at V and 7 bases at J, with 18 bases between. Germline loops: CDR1 LGHNA, CDR2 YNFKEQ. The CDR3 is CASSEGTLQRNTIYF. The CDR3 DNA is TGTGCCAGCAGCGAAGGGACGCTTCAGAGGAACACCATATATTTT.

V gene TRBV15 combines with J gene TRBJ2-4, with no clear D. With 2 bases removed from V and 2 bases from J, the gap between germline ends came to 13 bases. CDR1 is LNHNV and CDR2 is YYDKDF in the germline V gene (reference sequence). This CDR3 comprises 16 residues. The DNA for the CDR3 is TGTGCCACCAGCAGAAGATCGCAGGCTTCCAAAAACATTCAGTACTTC. This encodes CATSRRSQASKNIQYF.

In this sample, this clonotype turned up a few times. V is TRBV7-3 and J is TRBJ1-1, with TRBD1 matching over 7 bases. V was clipped by 4 bases and J by 7 bases; unmatched bases: 9. Germline CDR1 and CDR2: SGHTA and FQGTGA. CDR3 size: 14 residues. CDR3 in amino acids: CASSYRDSANEAFF. In DNA form, the CDR3 reads TGTGCCAGCAGCTACCGGGACAGCGCTAATGAAGCTTTCTTT.

V and J are TRBV6-2 or TRBV6-3 and TRBJ2-4; tentatively, D is TRBD2 (6 bases). V was shortened by 2 bases and J by 7 bases, with 6 bases between the two germline ends. The V gene's germline CDR1 is MNHEY and CDR2 SVGEGT. CDR3 length: 12 residues. The CDR3 DNA sequence: TGTGCCAGCAGTTACCGGGGGAACATTCAGTACTTC. Translating gives CASSYRGNIQYF.

As for this clonotype: One end of the junction is discordant with germline, which a read error may explain. The chain links TRBV5-1 to TRBJ2-7, with D uncertain. CDR3 length: 15 amino acids. Germline V lookup: CDR1 SGHRS, CDR2 YFSETQ. The CDR3: CASSLVGGVSYEQCF. Written as DNA, the CDR3 is TGCGCCAGCAGCTTGGTTGGTGGGGTATCCTACGAGCAGTGCTTC.

The sample holds a few counts of this clonotype. The rearrangement joins TRBV6-2 or TRBV6-3 to TRBJ2-7, with 7 bases fitting TRBD2. Germline loops: CDR1 MNHEY, CDR2 SVGEGT. The CDR3 is made up of 15 amino acids. Trimming cost V 0 bases and J 3 bases; bases outside gene matches: 5. Here the CDR3 reads CASSYSAPGGYEQYF. The CDR3 coding sequence is TGTGCCAGCAGTTACTCGGCCCCGGGGGGCTACGAGCAGTACTTC.

This clonotype showed up just a few times. The chain is built from TRBV5-1 and TRBJ2-1; D not certain. This CDR3 region has 13 residues. Trimming removed 2 bases from V and 8 bases from J, with 11 bases in between. Germline-derived CDR1 and CDR2 are SGHRS and YFSETQ. CDR3 DNA: TGCGCCAGCAGCTTCCGGTACACGGATGAGCAGTTCTTC. Its protein product is CASSFRYTDEQFF.

The chain is built from TRBV4-3 and TRBJ2-1; TRBD1 aligns across 12 bases. Germline V gene data show CDR1 as LGHNA and CDR2 as YSLEER. V was pared by 3 bases and J by 12 bases, with 12 bases of the junction left unmatched. The CDR3 length is 16 residues. CDR3 coding DNA: TGCGCCAGCAGCCAGAGCAGGGACAGGGGGCGCACGGCGCAGTTCTTC. This codes for CASSQSRDRGRTAQFF.

Here the CDR3 DNA reads TGTGCCAGCAGTGAAGGGGCAGGCCCAGCCTACGAGCAGTACGTC. As protein: CASSEGAGPAYEQYV. The V and J genes are TRBV6-1 and TRBJ2-7, with D unclear. Trimming left V 1 base short and J 2 bases short, with 12 bases between. Germline V gene sequence: CDR1 MNHNS, CDR2 SASEGT. CDR3 size: 15 residues.

This clonotype was found a few times. V usage is TRBV5-1 and J usage is TRBJ2-1; 9 bases line up with TRBD2. Losses at the gene ends were 2 bases for V and 4 bases for J; bases not matched to a gene: 7. Germline V gives CDR1 SGHRS, CDR2 YFSETQ. The CDR3 covers 16 residues. In DNA, the CDR3 is TGCGCCAGCAGCTTCGACAGAGCGGGGGGTTACAATGAGCAGTTCTTC. Translated: CASSFDRAGGYNEQFF.

The J gene is TRBJ1-6, the V gene TRBV4-3; possibly TRBD1 for D (6 bases). CDR1 LGHNA and CDR2 YSLEER come from the germline V gene. V was shortened by 0 bases and J by 8 bases, with 17 bases between the two germline ends. The CDR3 loop spans 17 amino acids. CDR3 bases: TGCGCCAGCAGCCAAGATCCCGGGGGCGCGGGGGATTCACCCCTCCACTTT. Protein product: CASSQDPGGAGDSPLHF.